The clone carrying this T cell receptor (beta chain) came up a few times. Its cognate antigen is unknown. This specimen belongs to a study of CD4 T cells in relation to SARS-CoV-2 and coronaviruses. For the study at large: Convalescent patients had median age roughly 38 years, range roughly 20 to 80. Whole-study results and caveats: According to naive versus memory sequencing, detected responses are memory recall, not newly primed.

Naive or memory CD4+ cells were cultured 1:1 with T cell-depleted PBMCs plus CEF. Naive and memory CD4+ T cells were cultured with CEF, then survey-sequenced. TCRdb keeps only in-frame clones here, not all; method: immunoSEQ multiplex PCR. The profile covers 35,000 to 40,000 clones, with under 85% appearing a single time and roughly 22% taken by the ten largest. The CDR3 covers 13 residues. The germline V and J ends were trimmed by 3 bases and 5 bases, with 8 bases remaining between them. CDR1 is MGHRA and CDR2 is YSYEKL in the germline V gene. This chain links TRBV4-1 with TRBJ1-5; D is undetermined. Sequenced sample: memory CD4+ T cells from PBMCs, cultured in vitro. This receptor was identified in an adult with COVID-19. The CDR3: CASSQGVDQPQHF. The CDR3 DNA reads TGCGCCAGCAGCCAGGGCGTGGATCAGCCCCAGCATTTT.